The present T cell receptor (beta chain) was sequenced within a study of cytomegalovirus exposure and HLA in healthy donors. A remark on this clone: Its antigen remains unknown.

The germline V gene encodes CDR1 SGDLS and CDR2 YYNGEE. V lost 4 bases to trimming and J lost 5 bases; unmatched junction nucleotides: 5. This CDR3 spans 14 amino acids. Study-wide findings and caveats: The authors enumerated roughly 180 TCR beta chains as linked to cytomegalovirus.

Measured with immunoSEQ multiplex PCR; TCRdb has only the in-frame clones, and not every one. In the table there are roughly 59,000 clones, almost 95% of which are singletons. Sequencing was carried out using PBMCs. The V gene is TRBV9, the J gene TRBJ1-5; 8 bases are a match to TRBD1. The receptor's source is a man in his late teens or twenties in good health and CMV-seropositive. This CDR3 reads CASSFGQGDQPQHF. The CDR3, as DNA: TGTGCCAGCAGCTTCGGACAGGGCGATCAGCCCCAGCATTTT.